The rows below give T cell receptor beta chains drawn from one sample of a study of T cell changes during pregnancy in multiple sclerosis. Assay: immunoSEQ multiplex PCR; the TCRdb copy retains only in-frame clones and omits some. Of 36,000 or so clones listed, around 90% were seen once; the top ten hold roughly 0.6%. The starting material was CD4+ T cells from peripheral blood mononuclear cells, obtained in the first trimester of pregnancy. Receptors were obtained from a female donor with multiple sclerosis, enrolled in a pregnancy study. The CDR3 runs from the conserved cysteine through the conserved F or W.

V: TRBV4-1; CDR3: CASSQAGGFVGELFF
V: TRBV25-1; CDR3: CASSDRDQDTQYF
V: TRBV18; CDR3: CASSHSGSGANVLTF
V: TRBV19; CDR3: CASRSGTVPYEQYF
V: TRBV19; CDR3: CASSSANTGELFF
V: TRBV2; CDR3: CASRTSGRFEQFF
V: TRBV5-4; CDR3: CASSPGGGGGNTEAFF
V: TRBV6-1; CDR3: CASSEFLRAGNQPQHF
V: TRBV7-6; CDR3: CASSLAARAVTEAFF
V: TRBV18; CDR3: CASSPAGAEAFF
V: TRBV5-4; CDR3: CASSFDRGGNSPLHF
V: TRBV29-1; CDR3: CSVDFESYGYTF
V: TRBV2; CDR3: CASSGPDSFGNQPQHF
V: TRBV7-6; CDR3: CASSSRTSGTDYNEQFF
V: TRBV7-9; CDR3: CASSWKNRGPEAFF
V: TRBV6-1; CDR3: CASSVGQFYGYTF
V: TRBV6-5; CDR3: CASSDPGHFNYGYTF
V: TRBV5-5; CDR3: CASSLLQGNYGYTF
V: TRBV7-3; CDR3: CASSFTGTSRIGELFF
V: TRBV19; CDR3: CASTRDRQFYGYTF
V: TRBV9; CDR3: CASSLWGLTGRQDGYTF
V: TRBV15; CDR3: CATSREVRAMRSYNEQFF
V: TRBV18; CDR3: CASSPMTSGAYEQYF
V: TRBV5-4; CDR3: CASSGGLDEQYF
V: TRBV4-1; CDR3: CASSQADLISYNEQFF
V: TRBV7-8; CDR3: CASSFGQGYGNTIYF
V: TRBV4-1; CDR3: CASSQEARQNPDTQYF
V: TRBV5-1; CDR3: CASSLGQVQETQYF
V: TRBV28; CDR3: CASSKSAGMNTGELFF
V: TRBV2; CDR3: CASSPGLAGVEQYF
V: TRBV6-1; CDR3: CASSSTQGAYQPQHF
V: TRBV7-9; CDR3: CASSSRTSGDKQFF
V: TRBV28; CDR3: CASAGQTLREQYF
V: TRBV5-1; CDR3: CASSLGPGTDYNEQFF
V: TRBV2; CDR3: CASSGEGYTDTQYF
V: TRBV5-6; CDR3: CASSLHQPGGEQYF
V: TRBV20-1; CDR3: CSATDKAFF
V: TRBV29-1; CDR3: CSVEKTGSYEQYF
V: TRBV14; CDR3: CASSPTSGRVFEQYF
V: TRBV27; CDR3: CASSLGSMLMNTEAFF
V: TRBV6-1; CDR3: CASSEIRGDTQYF
V: TRBV5-1; CDR3: CASSLQGDSGYTF